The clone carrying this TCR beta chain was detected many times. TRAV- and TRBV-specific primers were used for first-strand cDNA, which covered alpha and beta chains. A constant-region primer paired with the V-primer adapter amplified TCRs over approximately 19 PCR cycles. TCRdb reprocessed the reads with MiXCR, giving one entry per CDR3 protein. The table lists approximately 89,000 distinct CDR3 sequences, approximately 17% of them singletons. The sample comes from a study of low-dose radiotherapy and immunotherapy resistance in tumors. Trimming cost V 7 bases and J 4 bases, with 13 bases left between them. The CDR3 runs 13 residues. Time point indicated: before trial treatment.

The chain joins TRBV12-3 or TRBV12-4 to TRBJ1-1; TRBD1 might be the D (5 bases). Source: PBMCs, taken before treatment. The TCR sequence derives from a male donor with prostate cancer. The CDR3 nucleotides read TGTGCCAGCATAACTGGGGGGGGCACTGAAGCTTTCTTT. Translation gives CASITGGGTEAFF.